Listed below are T cell receptor beta chains from one sample, sequenced in a study of T cell responses to AZD1222 COVID-19 vaccine. Measured with immunoSEQ multiplex PCR; TCRdb has only the in-frame clones, and not every one. The data contain some 150,000 clones, 80% to 95% of them singletons. The sample was peripheral blood, taken 28 days after the second AZD1222 dose. These receptors were collected from an adult who received the AZD1222 COVID-19 vaccine. The conserved cysteine and the conserved F or W are not part of the CDR3 here. The order of the fields is V gene, clone size, J gene, CDR3 protein. Rows give clone size only sometimes, using once, few, many, or a class for an expanded clone.

TRBV12-3/TRBV12-4,NA,TRBJ1-5,ASSLRRNQPQH
TRBV14,NA,TRBJ1-1,ASSPVGGGTEAF
TRBV9,NA,TRBJ2-7,ASSAGTGGLYEQY
TRBV6-5,NA,TRBJ1-2,ASSLGQTNYGYT
TRBV5-5,NA,TRBJ1-4,ASSRGQGATNEKLF
TRBV27,NA,TRBJ2-1,ASSLAGGFNEQF
TRBV28,NA,TRBJ2-3,ASSLRTRSTDTQY
TRBV28,NA,TRBJ1-6,ASSLSTSGHSPLH
TRBV25-1,NA,TRBJ1-4,ASSESPRTNEKLF
TRBV4-3,NA,TRBJ2-3,ASSPSLGRGHTDTQY
TRBV7-9,NA,TRBJ1-1,ASSLSAGGSDEAF
TRBV27,once,TRBJ1-5,ASSSSGTSNQPQH
TRBV6-5,once,TRBJ2-2,ASSRLVNTGELF
TRBV12-5,NA,TRBJ1-4,ASGQGQGPSNEKLF
TRBV5-8,NA,TRBJ2-2,ASSFDPKSGRLHGELF
TRBV9,NA,TRBJ2-5,ASSAQDSDAETQY
TRBV6-5,NA,TRBJ1-6,ASSKQGALVSPLH
TRBV9,once,TRBJ1-1,ASSVEGRWETEAF
TRBV27,NA,TRBJ2-7,ASSLESGKSSYEQY
TRBV5-1,NA,TRBJ1-6,ASSLAATMSHSPLH
TRBV3-1/TRBV3-2,NA,TRBJ2-1,ASSSLAGVSNEQF
TRBV7-5,NA,TRBJ2-4,VRRARVGAKNIQY